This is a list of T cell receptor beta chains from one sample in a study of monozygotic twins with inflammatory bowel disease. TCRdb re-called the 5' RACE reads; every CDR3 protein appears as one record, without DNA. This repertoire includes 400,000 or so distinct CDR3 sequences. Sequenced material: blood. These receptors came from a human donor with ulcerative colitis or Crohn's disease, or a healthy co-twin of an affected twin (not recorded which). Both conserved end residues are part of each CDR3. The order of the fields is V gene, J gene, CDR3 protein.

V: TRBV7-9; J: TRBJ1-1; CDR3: CASSSPNSVIGNTEAFF
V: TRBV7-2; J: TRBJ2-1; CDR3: CASSIRQGNDEQFF
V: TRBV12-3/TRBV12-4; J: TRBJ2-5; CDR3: CASSLLGLAGETQYF
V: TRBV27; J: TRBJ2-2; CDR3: CASRREGQGNTGELFF
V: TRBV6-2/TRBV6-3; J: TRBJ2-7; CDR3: CAISFFPQGEQYF
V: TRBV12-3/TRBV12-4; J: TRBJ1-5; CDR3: CASSGTTNQPQHF
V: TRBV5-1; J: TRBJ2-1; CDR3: CASWMGANNEQFF
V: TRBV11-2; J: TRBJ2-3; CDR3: CASSPRSSGATDTQYF
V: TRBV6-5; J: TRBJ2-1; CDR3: CASSYGSSSSGIYNEQFF
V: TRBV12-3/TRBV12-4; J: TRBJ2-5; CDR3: CASSFPGRDQETQYF
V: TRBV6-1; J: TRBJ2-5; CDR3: CASQIGLSTGRETQYF
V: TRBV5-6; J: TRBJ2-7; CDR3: CASSPGDYEQYF